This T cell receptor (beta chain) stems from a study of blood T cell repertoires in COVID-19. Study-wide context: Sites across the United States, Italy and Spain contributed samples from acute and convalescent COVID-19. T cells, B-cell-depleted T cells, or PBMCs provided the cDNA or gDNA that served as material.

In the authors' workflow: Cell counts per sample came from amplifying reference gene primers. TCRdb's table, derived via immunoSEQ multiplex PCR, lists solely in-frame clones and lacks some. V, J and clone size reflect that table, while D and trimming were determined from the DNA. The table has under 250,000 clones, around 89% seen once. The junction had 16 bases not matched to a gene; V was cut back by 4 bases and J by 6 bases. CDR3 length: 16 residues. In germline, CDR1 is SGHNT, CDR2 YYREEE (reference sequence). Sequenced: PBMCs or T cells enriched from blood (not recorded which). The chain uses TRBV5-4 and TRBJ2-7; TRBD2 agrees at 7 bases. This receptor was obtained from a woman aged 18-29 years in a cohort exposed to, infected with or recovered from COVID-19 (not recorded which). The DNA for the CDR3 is TGTGCCAGCAGCGGGGGAGGAGTGAGCGGGAACAGCGAGCAGTACTTC. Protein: CASSGGGVSGNSEQYF. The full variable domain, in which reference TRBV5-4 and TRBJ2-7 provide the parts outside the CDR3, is ETGVTQSPTHLIKTRGQQVTLRCSSQSGHNTVSWYQQALGQGPQFIFQYYREEENGRGNFPPRFSGLQFPNYSSELNVNALELDDSALYLCASSGGGVSGNSEQYFGPGTRLTVT.